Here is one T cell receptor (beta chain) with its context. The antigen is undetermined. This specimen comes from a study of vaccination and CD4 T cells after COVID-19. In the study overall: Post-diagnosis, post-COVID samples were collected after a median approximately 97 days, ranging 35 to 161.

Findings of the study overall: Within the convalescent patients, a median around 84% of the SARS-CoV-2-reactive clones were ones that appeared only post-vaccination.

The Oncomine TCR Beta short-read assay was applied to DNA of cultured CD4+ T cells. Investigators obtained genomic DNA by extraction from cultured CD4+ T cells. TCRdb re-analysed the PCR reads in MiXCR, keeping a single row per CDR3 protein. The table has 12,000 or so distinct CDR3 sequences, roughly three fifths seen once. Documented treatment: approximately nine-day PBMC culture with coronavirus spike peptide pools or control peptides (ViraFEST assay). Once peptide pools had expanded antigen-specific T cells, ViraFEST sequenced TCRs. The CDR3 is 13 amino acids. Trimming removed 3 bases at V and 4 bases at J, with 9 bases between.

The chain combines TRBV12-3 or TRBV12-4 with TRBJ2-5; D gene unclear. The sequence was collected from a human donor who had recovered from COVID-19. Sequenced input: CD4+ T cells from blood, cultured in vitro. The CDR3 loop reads CASSFGIGETQYF. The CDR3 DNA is TGTGCCAGCAGTTTTGGAATTGGAGAGACCCAGTACTTC.